A single sample gave rise to the 27 T cell receptor beta chains below, sequenced in a study of Ad26.COV2.S vaccination and SARS-CoV-2 variants. Regarding treatment: 15 to 20 received Ad26.COV2.S at low or high dose, single or two shots; roughly 5 received placebo; per-sample allocation not given. Sampling took place 63 days after the first vaccine or placebo injection. The method was immunoSEQ multiplex PCR; TCRdb's version includes in-frame clones alone and lacks a portion of them. The sample yields some 250,000 clones, 70% to 90% seen once. The source was peripheral blood, collected in a trial of Ad26.COV2.S vaccine versus placebo. The receptors were sampled from a person aged 18-65 years who received the Ad26.COV2.S COVID-19 vaccine or a placebo.

This chain joins TRBV28 and TRBJ2-1, with 11 bases fitting TRBD1. Per germline, CDR1 MDHEN and CDR2 SYDVKM. CDR3 length: 12 residues. V lost 2 bases and J lost 13; bases outside the gene matches: 1. CDR3: CASSLGTGGQFF. CDR3 coding DNA: TGTGCCAGCAGTTTAGGGACAGGGGGACAGTTCTTC.

This clone was seen more than once but under ten times. This rearrangement joins TRBV12-3 or TRBV12-4 to TRBJ1-2; possibly TRBD1 for D (5 bases). With 5 bases removed from V and 2 bases from J, the gap between germline ends came to 9 bases. There are 13 residues in the CDR3. The CDR3 reads CASSRRENYGYTF. In nucleotides, the CDR3 is TGTGCCAGCAGTCGCAGGGAGAACTATGGCTACACCTTC.

The chain uses TRBV10-3 and TRBJ1-6, with D uncertain. CDR3 length: 17 residues. V lost 6 bases, J lost 0 bases, and 15 bases lay in between. CDR1 is ENHRY, CDR2 SYGVKD, per germline. DNA of the CDR3: TGTGCCATCAGACGCGTATCGGCGAGCTCCTATAATTCACCCCTCCACTTT. It encodes CAIRRVSASSYNSPLHF.

About this clone: The same CDR3 is also encoded by other DNA sequences in this sample. V usage is TRBV30 and J usage is TRBJ1-3; D call uncertain. Germline values: CDR1 GTSNPN, CDR2 SVGIG (reference sequence). The V end lost 0 bases, the J end lost 4 bases, and 4 bases lay between the germline ends. The CDR3 has 12 residues. This CDR3 reads CAWSVRGNTIYF. CDR3 nucleotides: TGTGCCTGGAGTGTACGGGGAAACACCATATATTTT.

The rearrangement links TRBV27 to TRBJ1-2; TRBD1 might be the D (6 bases). V lost 6 bases and J 2 bases, leaving 19 bases between the germline ends. CDR1 MNHEY and CDR2 SMNVEV come from the germline V gene (reference sequence). The CDR3 spans 16 residues. CDR3 sequence reads: CASRLGGRASNYGYTF. In nucleotides, the CDR3 is TGTGCCAGCAGATTGGGGGGCAGGGCCTCAAACTATGGCTACACCTTC.

The rearrangement links TRBV5-1 to TRBJ2-6; D possibly corresponds to TRBD1 (6 bases). The CDR3 is 19 residues long. CDR1 is SGHRS, CDR2 YFSETQ, per germline. Between the trimmed V and J ends, which lost 0 bases and 0 bases, there was a span of 16 bases. DNA for the CDR3: TGCGCCAGCAGCTTGGTACGGGACAACTCTAACTCTGGGGCCAACGTCCTGACTTTC. It codes for CASSLVRDNSNSGANVLTF.

The rearrangement joins TRBV29-1 to TRBJ2-1; D tentatively fits TRBD1 or TRBD2 (5 bases each). Germline V gene sequence: CDR1 SQVTM, CDR2 ANQGSEA. CDR3 length: 12 residues. Trimming shortened V by 6 bases and J by 6 bases, and 12 bases separated the two germline ends. The chain's CDR3 is CSVRGPGNEQFF. DNA for the CDR3: TGCAGCGTCCGGGGACCCGGCAATGAGCAGTTCTTC.

The chain links TRBV4-3 to TRBJ1-6; 7 nucleotides align to TRBD1. Germline assignment: CDR1 LGHNA and CDR2 YSLEER. The length of the CDR3 is 15 residues. Trimming took 4 bases from V and 10 from J; bases not matched to a gene: 10. The CDR3 region is CASSRLQGDGSPLHF. The CDR3 DNA is TGCGCCAGCAGCCGACTGCAGGGGGACGGATCACCCCTCCACTTT.

The chain combines TRBV18 with TRBJ1-1; D ambiguous. The V end was cut by 3 bases, the J end by 0 bases, with 11 bases between. This CDR3 spans 15 amino acids. Per the germline V gene, CDR1 is KGHSH and CDR2 is LQKENI. CDR3 loop: CASSPTGGMNTEAFF. The DNA of the CDR3 is TGTGCCAGCTCACCCACGGGCGGAATGAACACTGAAGCTTTCTTT.

Turning to this clone: One end of the junction fails to match germline, which may point to a read error. The V call is TRBV7-7, the J call TRBJ2-1; 9 bases align to TRBD2. CDR3 length equals 15 residues. Germline CDR1 is SSHAT and CDR2 is FNYEAQ (reference sequence). The CDR3 DNA reads TGTGCTAGCAGCATTACTAGCGGGCCCTACAATGAGCAGTTCTTC. It translates to CASSITSGPYNEQFF.

The rearrangement links TRBV28 to TRBJ1-4, with D unclear. The germline gives CDR1 MDHEN, CDR2 SYDVKM. The CDR3 is 12 residues long. V was pared by 5 bases and J by 5 bases, with 6 bases between. The CDR3 loop reads CASSVSNEKLFF. The CDR3 nucleotides read TGTGCCAGCAGTGTCTCAAATGAAAAACTGTTTTTT.

The chain is built from TRBV25-1 and TRBJ2-5, with 7 bases fitting TRBD2. The CDR3 totals 15 residues. Germline V gene lookup returns CDR1 MGHDK and CDR2 SYGVNS. V shed 3 bases, J shed 1 base, and the junction held 5 bases outside the gene matches. The CDR3 DNA sequence: TGTGCCAGCAGTGATGGGGGGGGGATCCAAGAGACCCAGTACTTC. Residues: CASSDGGGIQETQYF.

This chain connects TRBV18 to TRBJ2-1; 10 bases line up with TRBD2. CDR1 and CDR2 (germline): KGHSH, LQKENI. The CDR3 extends over 13 amino acids. V shed 4 bases, J shed 10 bases, and the junction held 4 bases outside the gene matches. The CDR3 reads CASSLPGLAEQFF. In DNA, the CDR3 is TGTGCCAGCTCACTTCCGGGACTAGCGGAGCAGTTCTTC.

The rearrangement links TRBV5-5 to TRBJ2-7, with D possibly called TRBD1 or TRBD2 (5 bases each). Germline V gives CDR1 SGHKS, CDR2 YYEKEE (reference sequence). The V gene lost 3 bases and the J gene lost 2 bases, with 12 bases spanning the gap. The CDR3 has 14 amino acids. The CDR3 region is CASSSRDGAYEQYF. The CDR3 nucleotides are TGTGCCAGCAGCTCCCGGGACGGTGCCTACGAGCAGTACTTC.

The gene calls are TRBV7-3 and TRBJ2-1; D tentatively fits TRBD1 or TRBD2 (5 bases each). This CDR3 is built from 15 residues. V lost 5 bases, J lost 8 bases, and 19 bases lay in between. Germline V gives CDR1 SGHTA, CDR2 FQGTGA. DNA for the CDR3: TGTGCCAGCAGCCTTCAACAGGCGGGCACGGATGAGCAGTTCTTC. Encoded protein: CASSLQQAGTDEQFF. The full variable domain, with the rest looked up from reference TRBV7-3 and TRBJ2-1, is GAGVSQTPSNKVTEKGKYVELRCDPISGHTALYWYRQSLGQGPEFLIYFQGTGAADDSGLPNDRFFAVRPEGSVSTLKIQRTERGDSAVYLCASSLQQAGTDEQFFGPGTRLTVL.

The J gene is TRBJ1-5, the V gene TRBV3-1 (or the pseudogene TRBV3-2), with D perhaps matching TRBD1 (5 bases). This CDR3 has 14 amino acids. Deletions cut 4 bases from V and 5 bases from J, with 12 bases between. From germline, CDR1 is LGHDT and CDR2 YNNKEL (reference sequence). DNA for the CDR3: TGTGCCAGCAGCCCGACAGACCCGGATCAGCCCCAGCATTTT. Translation gives CASSPTDPDQPQHF.

V is TRBV25-1 and J is TRBJ2-7, with 11 bases identical to TRBD1. The V gene's germline CDR1 is MGHDK and CDR2 SYGVNS. The CDR3 spans 17 residues. Trimming removed 1 base from V and 2 bases from J; junction bases left unmatched: 7. CDR3: CASSEFEPGQGAYEQYF. In DNA, the CDR3 is TGTGCCAGCAGTGAATTTGAACCGGGACAGGGGGCCTACGAGCAGTACTTC.

This rearrangement joins TRBV30 to TRBJ2-5; no reliable D call. V gave up 8 bases and J gave up 5 bases, with 12 bases separating them. Germline lookup yields CDR1 GTSNPN and CDR2 SVGIG (reference sequence). This CDR3 comprises 11 residues. The CDR3 protein is CAGRVGETQYF. The CDR3, as DNA: TGTGCCGGACGGGTGGGCGAGACCCAGTACTTC.

The rearrangement joins TRBV19 to TRBJ2-7, with D unresolved. Germline V gene data show CDR1 as LNHDA and CDR2 as SQIVND (reference sequence). Trimming removed 5 bases from V and 1 base from J, with 9 bases in between. The CDR3 contains 13 residues. The CDR3 DNA follows: TGTGCCAGTAGTTGGTTGGGGTCCTACGAGCAGTACTTC. Its translation: CASSWLGSYEQYF. Drawing the rest from reference TRBV19 and TRBJ2-7, the complete variable domain is DGGITQSPKYLFRKEGQNVTLSCEQNLNHDAMYWYRQDPGQGLRLIYYSQIVNDFQKGDIAEGYSVSREKKESFPLTVTSAQKNPTAFYLCASSWLGSYEQYFGPGTRLTVT.

The chain employs TRBV29-1 and TRBJ1-1; tentatively, D is TRBD1 (6 bases). Trimming removed 7 bases from V and 4 bases from J, with 13 bases in between. Germline assignment: CDR1 SQVTM and CDR2 ANQGSEA. The CDR3 runs to 12 residues. CDR3 region: CSGGGGSTEAFF. The CDR3 nucleotides read TGCAGCGGAGGGGGGGGAAGCACTGAAGCTTTCTTT.

The chain combines TRBV7-9 with TRBJ1-4; no reliable D call. Trimming removed 3 bases at V and 12 bases at J, with 20 bases between. The CDR3 has 15 amino acids. Germline-derived CDR1 and CDR2 are SEHNR and FQNEAQ (reference sequence). CDR3 nucleotide sequence: TGTGCCAGCAGCTTTCGGGAGGCGGGGTCGGGTGAACTGTTTTTT. Translated, it gives CASSFREAGSGELFF. The entire variable domain, with the rest obtained from reference TRBV7-9 and TRBJ1-4, is as follows: DTGVSQNPRHKITKRGQNVTFRCDPISEHNRLYWYRQTLGQGPEFLTYFQNEAQLEKSRLLSDRFSAERPKGSFSTLEIQRTEQGDSAMYLCASSFREAGSGELFFGSGTQLSVL.

The chain combines TRBV10-3 with TRBJ2-3, with D unclear. V was pared by 6 bases and J by 2 bases, with 12 bases between. The CDR3 loop spans 14 amino acids. The germline V gene encodes CDR1 ENHRY and CDR2 SYGVKD. The CDR3 spells CAISRNGATDTQYF. CDR3 DNA sequence: TGTGCCATCAGCCGAAATGGTGCCACAGATACGCAGTATTTT.

The chain joins TRBV25-1 to TRBJ2-2; 8 nucleotides match TRBD1. Germline loops: CDR1 MGHDK, CDR2 SYGVNS. V gave up 4 bases and J gave up 3 bases; unmatched junction bases: 7. The CDR3 runs to 16 residues. The CDR3 loop reads CASSGPGQGHTGELFF. CDR3 DNA sequence: TGTGCCAGCAGTGGCCCCGGACAGGGACACACCGGGGAGCTGTTTTTT.

As DNA, the CDR3 is TGTGCCAGCAGGCGCTTCAACAGGGGGACTTACAATGAGCAGTTCTTC. Amino acid sequence: CASRRFNRGTYNEQFF. This chain uses TRBV6-6 with TRBJ2-1; 8 positions match TRBD1. Germline loops: CDR1 MNHNY, CDR2 SVGAGI (reference sequence). V lost 6 bases and J lost 4; bases outside the gene matches: 11. This CDR3 has 16 amino acids.

The V gene is TRBV3-1 (or the pseudogene TRBV3-2), the J gene TRBJ2-1, with TRBD2 matching over 10 bases. The CDR3 has 14 amino acids. Germline V gene lookup returns CDR1 LGHDT and CDR2 YNNKEL (reference sequence). The J segment lost 9 bases and the V segment lost 3 bases, leaving 5 bases of the junction unmatched. The DNA of the CDR3 is TGTGCCAGCAGCCACAGCGGGGGGGCGAGTGAGCAGTTCTTC. Its translation is CASSHSGGASEQFF.

The chain couples TRBV24-1 to TRBJ2-1, with TRBD1 matching over 9 bases. Germline-derived CDR1 and CDR2 are KGHDR and SFDVKD. V dropped 4 bases and J dropped 4; count of bases not matched to a gene: 7. The CDR3 sequence is 16 residues long. CDR3 bases: TGTGCCACCAGTGAAACCACGGGACAGGGTTACAATGAGCAGTTCTTC. Encoded protein: CATSETTGQGYNEQFF.

The V gene is TRBV2, the J gene TRBJ2-7, with a weak D call TRBD1 (5 bases). CDR1 and CDR2 from the germline V gene are SNHLY and FYNNEI. This CDR3 contains 12 residues. Trimming removed 8 bases from V and 5 bases from J, with 13 bases in between. The CDR3 DNA follows: TGTGCCAGCTGGGCAGGGATTAACGAGCAGTACTTC. Its translation is CASWAGINEQYF.